Listed below are T cell receptor beta chains from one sample, sequenced in a study of control samples from healthy donors and cancer patients. Data came from immunoSEQ multiplex PCR; TCRdb stores just in-frame clones and leaves some out. There are about 69,000 clones in the sample; roughly 80% occur only once, and approximately 2.8% lies in the top ten. The sequenced sample was PBMCs. These receptors originate from a woman in her forties or fifties with lung cancer. The conserved cysteine and the conserved F or W are not part of the CDR3 here. The order of the fields is V gene, CDR3 protein.

V gene: TRBV4-3
CDR3 protein: ASSTRDRDIGELF

V gene: TRBV7-2
CDR3 protein: ASSYAHDRTYEQY

V gene: TRBV25-1
CDR3 protein: ASSEPGRNTIY

V gene: TRBV30
CDR3 protein: AWSIGFTNYGYT

V gene: TRBV6-4
CDR3 protein: ASSDSKGGDTQY

V gene: TRBV6-2/TRBV6-3
CDR3 protein: ASSLTLNTEAF

V gene: TRBV7-9
CDR3 protein: ASSLGASLITEAF

V gene: TRBV2
CDR3 protein: ASILDGNTEAF

V gene: TRBV5-6
CDR3 protein: ASSLELTGHRELF

V gene: TRBV6-4
CDR3 protein: ASSDSTSGGTDTQY

V gene: TRBV6-1
CDR3 protein: ASSEGTGELF

V gene: TRBV7-3
CDR3 protein: ASSLRGQGPHGELF

V gene: TRBV27
CDR3 protein: ASTTSRDQPQH

V gene: TRBV28
CDR3 protein: ASSLNRQTGNSGNTIY

V gene: TRBV5-1
CDR3 protein: ASSPVTGFESPLH

V gene: TRBV10-1
CDR3 protein: ASSARARGLSGNTIY

V gene: TRBV5-1
CDR3 protein: ASSDAGTGSTDTQY

V gene: TRBV5-6
CDR3 protein: ASTSLKPDRRQETQY

V gene: TRBV4-3
CDR3 protein: ASSQGRANTEAF

V gene: TRBV6-6
CDR3 protein: ASRALERGGFKTQY

V gene: TRBV2
CDR3 protein: ASSGTANTGELF

V gene: TRBV5-6
CDR3 protein: ASSLGTPEAF

V gene: TRBV29-1
CDR3 protein: SANSATNEKLF

V gene: TRBV20-1
CDR3 protein: SARTKAF

V gene: TRBV6-5
CDR3 protein: ASSPTGDHEAF

V gene: TRBV5-8
CDR3 protein: ASSLQGTNTEAF

V gene: TRBV28
CDR3 protein: ASSEPGQGIAEAF

V gene: TRBV6-6
CDR3 protein: ASTTRTGGPSEQY

V gene: TRBV20-1
CDR3 protein: SASPQGNSPLH

V gene: TRBV24-1
CDR3 protein: ATSDPNRGGTEAF

V gene: TRBV19
CDR3 protein: ASRRGGFSMSNQPQH